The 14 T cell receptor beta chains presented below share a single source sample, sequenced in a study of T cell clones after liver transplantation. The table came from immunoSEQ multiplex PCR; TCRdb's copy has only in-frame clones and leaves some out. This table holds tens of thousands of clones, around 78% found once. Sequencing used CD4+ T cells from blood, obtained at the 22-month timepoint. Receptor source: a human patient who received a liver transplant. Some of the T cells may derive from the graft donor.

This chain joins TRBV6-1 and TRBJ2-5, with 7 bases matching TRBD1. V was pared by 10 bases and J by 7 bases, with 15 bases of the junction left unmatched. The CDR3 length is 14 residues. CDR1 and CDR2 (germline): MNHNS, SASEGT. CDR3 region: CATTEMGQSRTQYF. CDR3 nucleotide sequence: TGTGCCACAACTGAGATGGGACAGTCAAGGACCCAGTACTTC.

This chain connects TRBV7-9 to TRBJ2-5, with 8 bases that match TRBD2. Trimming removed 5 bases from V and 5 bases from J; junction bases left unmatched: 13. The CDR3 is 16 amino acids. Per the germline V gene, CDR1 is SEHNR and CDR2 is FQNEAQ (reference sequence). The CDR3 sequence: CASSPQRGGMWETQYF. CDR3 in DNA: TGTGCCAGCAGCCCACAACGCGGGGGGATGTGGGAGACCCAGTACTTC.

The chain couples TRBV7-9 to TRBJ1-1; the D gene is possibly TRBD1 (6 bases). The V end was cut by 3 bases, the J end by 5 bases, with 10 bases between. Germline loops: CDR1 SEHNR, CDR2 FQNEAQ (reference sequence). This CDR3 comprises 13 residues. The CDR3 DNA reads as TGTGCCAGCAGCTTGGGACAACTAACTGAAGCTTTCTTT. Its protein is CASSLGQLTEAFF. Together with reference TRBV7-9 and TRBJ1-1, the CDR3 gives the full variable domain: DTGVSQNPRHKITKRGQNVTFRCDPISEHNRLYWYRQTLGQGPEFLTYFQNEAQLEKSRLLSDRFSAERPKGSFSTLEIQRTEQGDSAMYLCASSLGQLTEAFFGQGTRLTVV.

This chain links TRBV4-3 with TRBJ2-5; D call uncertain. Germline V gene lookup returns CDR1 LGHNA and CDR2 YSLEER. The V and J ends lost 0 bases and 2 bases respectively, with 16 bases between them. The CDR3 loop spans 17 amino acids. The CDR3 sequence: CASSQESSPTGQETQYF. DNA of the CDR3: TGCGCCAGCAGCCAAGAGTCTTCACCGACCGGGCAAGAGACCCAGTACTTC.

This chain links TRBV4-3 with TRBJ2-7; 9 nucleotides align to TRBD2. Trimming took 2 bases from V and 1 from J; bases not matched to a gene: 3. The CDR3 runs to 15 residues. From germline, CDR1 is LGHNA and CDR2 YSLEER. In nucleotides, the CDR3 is TGCGCCAGCAGCCAAACCGGACTAGCGTCCTACGAGCAGTACTTC. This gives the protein CASSQTGLASYEQYF.

As DNA, the CDR3 is TGTGCCAGCAGCCGGCAGAGCTCTGGGGCCAACGTCCTGACTTTC. This translates into CASSRQSSGANVLTF. This chain joins TRBV7-3 and TRBJ2-6; no definite D call. The CDR3 spans 15 residues. Between the trimmed V and J ends, which lost 5 bases and 0 bases, there was a span of 8 bases. Germline CDR1 reads SGHTA; CDR2 reads FQGTGA.

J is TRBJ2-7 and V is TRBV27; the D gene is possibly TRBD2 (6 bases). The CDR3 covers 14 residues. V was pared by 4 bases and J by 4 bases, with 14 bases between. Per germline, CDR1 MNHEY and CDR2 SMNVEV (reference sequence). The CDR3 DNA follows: TGTGCCAGCAGTTCCTCCCCGCGGGATTACGAGCAGTACTTC. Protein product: CASSSSPRDYEQYF.

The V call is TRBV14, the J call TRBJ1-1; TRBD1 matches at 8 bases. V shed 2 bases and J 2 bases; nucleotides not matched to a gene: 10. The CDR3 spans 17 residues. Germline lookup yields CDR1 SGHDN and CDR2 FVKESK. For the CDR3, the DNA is TGTGCCAGCAGCCAACTGGGGACAGGTCCCCGTAACACTGAAGCTTTCTTT. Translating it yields CASSQLGTGPRNTEAFF. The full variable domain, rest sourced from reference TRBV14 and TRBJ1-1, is EAGVTQFPSHSVIEKGQTVTLRCDPISGHDNLYWYRRVMGKEIKFLLHFVKESKQDESGMPNNRFLAERTGGTYSTLKVQPAELEDSGVYFCASSQLGTGPRNTEAFFGQGTRLTVV.

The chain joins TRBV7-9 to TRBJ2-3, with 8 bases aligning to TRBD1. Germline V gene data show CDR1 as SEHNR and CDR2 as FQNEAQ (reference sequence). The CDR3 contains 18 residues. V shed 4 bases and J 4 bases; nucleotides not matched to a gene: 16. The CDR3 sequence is CASSSPTRGQEIADTQYF. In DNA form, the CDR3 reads TGTGCCAGCAGCTCCCCAACGCGGGGACAGGAGATTGCAGATACGCAGTATTTT.

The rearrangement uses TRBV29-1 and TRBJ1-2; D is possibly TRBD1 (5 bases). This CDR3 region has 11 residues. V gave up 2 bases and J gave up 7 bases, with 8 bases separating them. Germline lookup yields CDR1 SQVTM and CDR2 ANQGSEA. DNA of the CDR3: TGCAGCGTTGAATCAGGGTTTGGCTACACCTTC. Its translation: CSVESGFGYTF.

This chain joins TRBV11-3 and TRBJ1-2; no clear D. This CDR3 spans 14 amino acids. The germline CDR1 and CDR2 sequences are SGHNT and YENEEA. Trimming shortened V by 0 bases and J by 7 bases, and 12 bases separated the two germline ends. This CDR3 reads CASSLEDHWSGYTF. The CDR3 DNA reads TGTGCCAGCAGCTTAGAGGACCATTGGAGTGGCTACACCTTC.

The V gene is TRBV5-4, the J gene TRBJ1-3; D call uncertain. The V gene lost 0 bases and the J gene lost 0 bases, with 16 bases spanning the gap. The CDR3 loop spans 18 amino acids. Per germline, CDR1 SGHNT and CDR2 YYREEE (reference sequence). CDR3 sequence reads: CASSLVGSVGSSGNTIYF. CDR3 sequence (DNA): TGTGCCAGCAGCTTGGTGGGCTCTGTAGGAAGCTCTGGAAACACCATATATTTT.

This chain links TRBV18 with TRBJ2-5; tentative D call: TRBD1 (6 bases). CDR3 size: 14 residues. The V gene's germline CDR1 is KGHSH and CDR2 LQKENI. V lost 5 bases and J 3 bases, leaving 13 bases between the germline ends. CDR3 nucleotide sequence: TGTGCCAGCTCATCTAGGCAGGGGAAAGAGACCCAGTACTTC. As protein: CASSSRQGKETQYF.

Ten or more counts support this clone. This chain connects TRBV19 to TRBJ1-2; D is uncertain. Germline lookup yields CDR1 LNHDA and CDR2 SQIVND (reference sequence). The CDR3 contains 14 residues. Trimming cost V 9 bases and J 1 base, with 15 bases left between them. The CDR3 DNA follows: TGTGCCAGCAGCGGACGGGAGAATAACTATGGCTACACCTTC. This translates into CASSGRENNYGYTF. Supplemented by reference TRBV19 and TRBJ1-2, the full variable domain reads DGGITQSPKYLFRKEGQNVTLSCEQNLNHDAMYWYRQDPGQGLRLIYYSQIVNDFQKGDIAEGYSVSREKKESFPLTVTSAQKNPTAFYLCASSGRENNYGYTFGSGTRLTVV.